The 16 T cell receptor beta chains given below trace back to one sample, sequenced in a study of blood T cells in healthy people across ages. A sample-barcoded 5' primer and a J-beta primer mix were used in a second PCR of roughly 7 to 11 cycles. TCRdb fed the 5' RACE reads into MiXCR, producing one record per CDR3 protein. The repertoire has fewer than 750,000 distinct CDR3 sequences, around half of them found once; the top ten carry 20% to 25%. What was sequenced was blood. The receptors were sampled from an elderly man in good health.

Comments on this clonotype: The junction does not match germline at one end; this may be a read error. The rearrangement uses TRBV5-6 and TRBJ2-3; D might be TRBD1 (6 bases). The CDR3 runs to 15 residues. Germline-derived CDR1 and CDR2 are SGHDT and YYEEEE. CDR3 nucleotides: TGTGCCAGCAGCAGGCCTACAGGGTCCACAGATACGCAGAATTTT. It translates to CASSRPTGSTDTQNF.

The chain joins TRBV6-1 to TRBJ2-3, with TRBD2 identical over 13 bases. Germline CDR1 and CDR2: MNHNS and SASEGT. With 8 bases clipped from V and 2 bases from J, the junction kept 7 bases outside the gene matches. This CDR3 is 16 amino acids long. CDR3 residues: CASGLGLAGNTDTQYF. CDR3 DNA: TGTGCCAGCGGGTTGGGACTAGCGGGGAACACAGATACGCAGTATTTT.

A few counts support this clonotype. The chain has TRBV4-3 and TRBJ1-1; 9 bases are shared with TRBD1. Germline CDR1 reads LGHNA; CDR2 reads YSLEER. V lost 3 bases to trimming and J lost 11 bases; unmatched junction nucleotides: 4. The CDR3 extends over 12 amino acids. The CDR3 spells CASSQSGTGAFF. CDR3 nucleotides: TGCGCCAGCAGCCAGAGTGGGACAGGGGCTTTCTTT.

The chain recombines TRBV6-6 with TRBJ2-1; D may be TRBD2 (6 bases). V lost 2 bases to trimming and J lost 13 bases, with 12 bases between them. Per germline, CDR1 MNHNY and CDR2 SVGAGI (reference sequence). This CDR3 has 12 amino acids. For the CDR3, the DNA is TGTGCCAGCAGTTACCCTGCGGGGACCCAGTTCTTC. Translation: CASSYPAGTQFF.

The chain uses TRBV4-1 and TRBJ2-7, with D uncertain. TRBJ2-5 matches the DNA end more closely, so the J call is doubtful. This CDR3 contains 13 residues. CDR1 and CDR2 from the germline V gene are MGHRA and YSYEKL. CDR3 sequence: CASSQYLQETQYF. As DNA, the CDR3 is TGCGCCAGCAGCCAATATCTCCAAGAGACCCAGTACTTC.

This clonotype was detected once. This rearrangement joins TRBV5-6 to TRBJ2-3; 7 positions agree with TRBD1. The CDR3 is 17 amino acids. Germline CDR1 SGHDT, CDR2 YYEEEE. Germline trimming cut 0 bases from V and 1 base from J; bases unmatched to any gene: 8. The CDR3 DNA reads TGTGCCAGCAGCTTGGGAGGACAGGCACTGGGCACAGATACGCAGTATTTT. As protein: CASSLGGQALGTDTQYF.

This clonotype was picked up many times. The CDR3 nucleotides are TGTGCCAGCAGTCCCGCCCTAGCGGGAGGGGGCATTCAGTACTTC. Its protein product is CASSPALAGGGIQYF. This chain links TRBV6-6 with TRBJ2-4; 12 positions match TRBD2. Trimming cost V 5 bases and J 9 bases; bases outside gene matches: 8. The germline gives CDR1 MNHNY, CDR2 SVGAGI (reference sequence). The CDR3 is made up of 15 amino acids.

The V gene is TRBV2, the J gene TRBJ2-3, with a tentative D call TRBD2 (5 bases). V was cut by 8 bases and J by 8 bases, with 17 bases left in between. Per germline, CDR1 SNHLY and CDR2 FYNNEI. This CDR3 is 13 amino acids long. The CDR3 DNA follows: TGTGCCAGCTACTCGGGAAAAATGGGTACGCAGTATTTT. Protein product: CASYSGKMGTQYF.

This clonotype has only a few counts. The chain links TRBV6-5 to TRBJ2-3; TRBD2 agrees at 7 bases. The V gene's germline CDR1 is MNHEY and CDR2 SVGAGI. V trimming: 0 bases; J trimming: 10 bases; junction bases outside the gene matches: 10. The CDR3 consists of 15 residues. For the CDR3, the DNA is TGTGCCAGCAGTTACTCCCTAGCGGTGGGGTCGGCGCAGTATTTT. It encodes CASSYSLAVGSAQYF.

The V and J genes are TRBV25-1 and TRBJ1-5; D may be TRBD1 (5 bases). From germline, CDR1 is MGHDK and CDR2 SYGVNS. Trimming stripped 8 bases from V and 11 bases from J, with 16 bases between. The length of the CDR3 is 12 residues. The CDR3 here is CASLGDHGTQHF. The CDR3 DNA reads TGTGCCAGCCTGGGGGATCACGGGACCCAGCATTTT.

CDR3 DNA: TGTGCCTGGAGTGCAGCGGGACAGGGGGCTATTGAGCAGTTCTTC. Residues: CAWSAAGQGAIEQFF. The rearrangement links TRBV30 to TRBJ2-1; the match to TRBD1 covers 12 bases. V trimming: 1 base; J trimming: 9 bases; junction bases outside the gene matches: 7. Looked up from germline, CDR1 is GTSNPN and CDR2 is SVGIG (reference sequence). CDR3 length: 15 amino acids.

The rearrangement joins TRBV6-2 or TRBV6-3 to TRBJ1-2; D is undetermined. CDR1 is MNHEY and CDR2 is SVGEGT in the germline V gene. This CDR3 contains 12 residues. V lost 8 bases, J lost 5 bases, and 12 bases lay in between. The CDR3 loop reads CASFIGAYGYTF. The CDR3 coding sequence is TGTGCCAGCTTCATTGGCGCATATGGCTACACCTTC.

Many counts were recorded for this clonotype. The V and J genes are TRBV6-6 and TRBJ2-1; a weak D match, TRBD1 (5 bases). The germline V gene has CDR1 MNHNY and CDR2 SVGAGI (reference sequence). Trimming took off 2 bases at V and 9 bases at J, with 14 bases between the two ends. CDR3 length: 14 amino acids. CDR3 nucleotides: TGTGCCAGCAGTTACGGGCAGGGCACGGGTGAGCAGTTCTTC. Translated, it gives CASSYGQGTGEQFF.

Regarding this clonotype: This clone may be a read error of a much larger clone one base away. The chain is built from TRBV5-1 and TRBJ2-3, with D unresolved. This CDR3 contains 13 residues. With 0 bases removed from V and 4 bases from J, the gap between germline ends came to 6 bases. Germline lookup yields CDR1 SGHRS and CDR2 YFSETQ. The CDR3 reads CASSLDSADTQYF. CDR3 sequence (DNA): TGCGCCAGCAGCTTGGATTCCGCAGATACGCAGTATTTT.

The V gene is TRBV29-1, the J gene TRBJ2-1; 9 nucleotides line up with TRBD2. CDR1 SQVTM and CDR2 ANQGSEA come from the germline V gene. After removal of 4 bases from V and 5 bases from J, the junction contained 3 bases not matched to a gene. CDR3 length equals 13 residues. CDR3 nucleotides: TGCAGCGTTGCTAGCGGGATGAACAATGAGCAGTTCTTC. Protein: CSVASGMNNEQFF.

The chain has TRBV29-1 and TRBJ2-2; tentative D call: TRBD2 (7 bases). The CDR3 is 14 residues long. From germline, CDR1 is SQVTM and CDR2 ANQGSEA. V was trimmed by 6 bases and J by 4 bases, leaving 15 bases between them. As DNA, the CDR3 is TGCAGCGTCGGCCGGGGGGCGGGCACCGGGGAGCTGTTTTTT. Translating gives CSVGRGAGTGELFF.